Following are 23 T cell receptor beta chains from one sample sequenced in a study of T cell repertoires in cytomegalovirus infection. A single record per CDR3 protein comes from TCRdb applying MiXCR to the reads. Of around 490,000 distinct CDR3 sequences listed, 26% are singletons. The sequenced sample was PBMCs. The receptors derive from a human donor in good health (CMV status not recorded). Some clones in this sample may be carry-over from other donors' samples.

The CDR3 DNA reads TGTGCCAGCAGTTTCCAGAGACAGATGAACACTGAAGCTTTCTTT. It translates to CASSFQRQMNTEAFF. The chain joins TRBV6-8 to TRBJ1-1; TRBD1 might be the D (5 bases). V was cut by 4 bases and J by 0 bases, with 12 bases left in between. Germline V lookup: CDR1 MNHGY, CDR2 SAAAGT. The CDR3 consists of 15 residues.

This clonotype has a handful of counts. The CDR3: CASSQETGTNEKLFF. The DNA for the CDR3 is TGCGCCAGCAGCCAAGAAACGGGCACTAATGAAAAACTGTTTTTT. The rearrangement uses TRBV4-3 and TRBJ1-4; no clear D. Between the trimmed V and J ends, which lost 0 bases and 2 bases, there was a span of 7 bases. Germline V gives CDR1 LGHNA, CDR2 YSLEER. This CDR3 is 15 amino acids long.

The chain has TRBV4-1 and TRBJ2-7, with D perhaps matching TRBD2 (5 bases). Looked up from germline, CDR1 is MGHRA and CDR2 is YSYEKL. This CDR3 has 15 residues. The V and J ends lost 0 bases and 2 bases respectively, with 11 bases between them. DNA of the CDR3: TGCGCCAGCAGCCAAGATCATGGCGGGCCCTACGAGCAGTACGTC. It encodes CASSQDHGGPYEQYV.

V and J are TRBV28 and TRBJ2-7; D possibly corresponds to TRBD2 (7 bases). Looked up from germline, CDR1 is MDHEN and CDR2 is SYDVKM. V was cut by 4 bases and J by 2 bases, with 12 bases left in between. The CDR3 extends over 14 amino acids. In DNA, the CDR3 is TGTGCCAGCAGTTCGGGGGGCTACACCTACGAGCAGTACTTC. It specifies CASSSGGYTYEQYF.

V is TRBV5-6 and J is TRBJ1-4; perhaps TRBD1 as D (6 bases). Trimming pared 0 bases from V and 7 bases from J, leaving 16 bases between. Germline V gene data show CDR1 as SGHDT and CDR2 as YYEEEE. This CDR3 region has 16 residues. CDR3 bases: TGTGCCAGCAGCTTGGTGCGACAGGCTTCAACTGAAAAACTGTTTTTT. Translation: CASSLVRQASTEKLFF.

In its sample, this clonotype was seen many times. This sequence joins TRBV7-2 and TRBJ2-5; 10 bases fit TRBD1. This CDR3 is 14 amino acids long. Germline V gene sequence: CDR1 SGHTA, CDR2 FQGNSA. The J segment lost 5 bases and the V segment lost 2 bases, leaving 2 bases of the junction unmatched. CDR3 region: CASSLPGQGETQYF. In nucleotides, the CDR3 is TGTGCCAGCAGCTTACCGGGACAGGGGGAGACCCAGTACTTC.

The chain is built from TRBV20-1 and TRBJ1-3; no definite D call. Germline lookup yields CDR1 DFQATT and CDR2 SNEGSKA (reference sequence). The CDR3 runs 12 residues. V was cut by 1 base and J by 8 bases, with 9 bases left in between. CDR3 bases: TGCAGTGCTAGAGGGTCCGATGACACCATATATTTT. Its translation is CSARGSDDTIYF.

This clonotype was seen many times. This chain uses TRBV11-2 with TRBJ2-2; D ambiguous. In germline, CDR1 is SGHAT, CDR2 FQNNGV. The V gene lost 1 base and the J gene lost 1 base, with 10 bases spanning the gap. The CDR3 consists of 16 residues. The CDR3 sequence is CASSLVNRWNTGELFF. The DNA of the CDR3 is TGTGCCAGCAGCTTAGTGAACCGATGGAACACCGGGGAGCTGTTTTTT.

There are a few counts of this clonotype. The chain has TRBV6-5 and TRBJ2-7; 10 positions agree with TRBD2. CDR1 is MNHEY and CDR2 is SVGAGI in the germline V gene. CDR3 length equals 14 residues. V shed 5 bases, J shed 6 bases, and the junction held 7 bases outside the gene matches. CDR3 in amino acids: CASSEREGLFEQYF. CDR3 bases: TGTGCCAGCAGTGAGCGGGAGGGCCTCTTCGAGCAGTACTTC.

The chain recombines TRBV30 with TRBJ1-1, with D tentatively TRBD1 (5 bases). V shed 0 bases and J shed 3 bases, with 8 bases lying between them. There are 13 residues in the CDR3. CDR1 is GTSNPN, CDR2 SVGIG, per germline (reference sequence). The CDR3 protein is CAWSVRGDTEAFF. CDR3 coding DNA: TGTGCCTGGAGTGTGCGGGGGGACACTGAAGCTTTCTTT.

This clonotype was seen only a few times. This chain connects TRBV7-2 to TRBJ2-3; D may be TRBD1 or TRBD2 (5 bases each). There are 16 residues in the CDR3. Germline lookup yields CDR1 SGHTA and CDR2 FQGNSA. Deletions cut 3 bases from V and 2 bases from J, with 15 bases between. This CDR3 is CASSFGTKGYTDTQYF. Here the CDR3 DNA reads TGTGCCAGCAGCTTCGGGACCAAAGGGTACACAGATACGCAGTATTTT.

The V call is TRBV28, the J call TRBJ2-1; possibly TRBD2 for D (6 bases). V lost 1 base, J lost 10 bases, and 17 bases lay in between. The CDR3 consists of 15 residues. The germline gives CDR1 MDHEN, CDR2 SYDVKM. CDR3 region: CASSLYLEGGREQFF. CDR3 DNA sequence: TGTGCCAGCAGTTTATATCTCGAGGGAGGCCGCGAGCAGTTCTTC.

The chain's CDR3 is CAISIDSGETQYF. Here the CDR3 DNA reads TGTGCCATCAGTATTGACAGTGGAGAGACCCAGTACTTC. The rearrangement uses TRBV10-3 and TRBJ2-5; possible D gene TRBD1, 5 bases. Trimming cost V 5 bases and J 4 bases, with 11 bases left between them. CDR3 length: 13 residues. Per the germline V gene, CDR1 is ENHRY and CDR2 is SYGVKD.

This clonotype was counted a few times. The chain has TRBV7-2 and TRBJ2-5; D may be TRBD1 (6 bases). Looked up from germline, CDR1 is SGHTA and CDR2 is FQGNSA. Between the trimmed V and J ends, which lost 4 bases and 4 bases, there was a span of 16 bases. CDR3 length equals 15 residues. CDR3 amino acids: CASSYDRSRGETQYF. For the CDR3, the DNA is TGTGCCAGCAGCTACGACAGGTCCCGGGGAGAGACCCAGTACTTC.

The J gene is TRBJ1-1, the V gene TRBV3-1, with D possibly matching TRBD1 (5 bases). Germline V gene sequence: CDR1 LGHDT, CDR2 YNNKEL (reference sequence). V lost 4 bases and J 4 bases, leaving 10 bases between the germline ends. CDR3 length: 13 residues. CDR3 protein: CASSPRGFTEAFF. CDR3 nucleotide sequence: TGTGCCAGCAGCCCCCGGGGGTTCACTGAAGCTTTCTTT.

This clonotype was recorded many times. V and J are TRBV7-9 and TRBJ2-3, with 8 positions matching TRBD2. Trimming removed 4 bases from V and 1 base from J; junction bases left unmatched: 7. The germline CDR1 and CDR2 sequences are SEHNR and FQNEAQ (reference sequence). CDR3 length: 16 residues. The chain's CDR3 is CASSSTGTRGTDTQYF. The CDR3 DNA sequence: TGTGCCAGCAGCTCCACCGGGACTAGGGGCACAGATACGCAGTATTTT.

The chain couples TRBV27 to TRBJ2-7; tentative D call: TRBD2 (6 bases). The length of the CDR3 is 15 residues. Germline CDR1 and CDR2: MNHEY and SMNVEV (reference sequence). The V and J ends lost 4 bases and 3 bases respectively, with 16 bases between them. CDR3: CASSSGAASFYEQYV. DNA of the CDR3: TGTGCCAGCAGTTCGGGAGCTGCGAGCTTCTACGAGCAGTACGTC.

This clonotype was counted between two and nine times. The chain has TRBV7-9 and TRBJ2-1; 9 bases agree with TRBD2. The junction had 7 bases not matched to a gene; V was cut back by 5 bases and J by 2 bases. CDR1 SEHNR and CDR2 FQNEAQ come from the germline V gene (reference sequence). The CDR3 sequence is 16 residues long. This CDR3 reads CASSPRAGGTYNEQFF. CDR3 nucleotides: TGTGCCAGCAGCCCGAGAGCGGGAGGTACCTACAATGAGCAGTTCTTC.

V is TRBV20-1 and J is TRBJ2-7, with D possibly being TRBD1 (6 bases). Trimming pared 3 bases from V and 2 bases from J, leaving 14 bases between. From germline, CDR1 is DFQATT and CDR2 SNEGSKA (reference sequence). The CDR3 runs to 14 residues. The CDR3 DNA sequence: TGCAGTGCTAGGCCCGTGGGGGCCCCCTACGAGCAGTACGTC. Amino acid sequence: CSARPVGAPYEQYV.

This clonotype was seen many times. The rearrangement links TRBV7-6 to TRBJ2-5; D remains ambiguous. CDR3 size: 15 residues. Trimming left V 1 base short and J 3 bases short, with 12 bases between. Germline CDR1 is SGHVS and CDR2 is FNYEAQ. CDR3 nucleotides: TGTGCCAGCAGCTTAGAGTGGGGTCCCAAAGAGACCCAGTACTTC. It yields the protein CASSLEWGPKETQYF.

V and J are TRBV12-3 or TRBV12-4 and TRBJ2-1; the D is unclear. The length of the CDR3 is 12 residues. Trimming took off 5 bases at V and 5 bases at J, with 7 bases between the two ends. Here the CDR3 reads CASSPINNEQFF. The CDR3 region has the DNA TGTGCCAGCAGTCCTATCAACAATGAGCAGTTCTTC.

This clonotype was seen only a few times. This chain uses TRBV6-1 with TRBJ1-3; D remains unclear. Germline V gene data show CDR1 as MNHNS and CDR2 as SASEGT. The CDR3 extends over 14 amino acids. Deletions cut 0 bases from V and 0 bases from J, with 3 bases between. CDR3 in amino acids: CASSEASSGNTIYF. The CDR3 nucleotides are TGTGCCAGCAGTGAAGCGAGCTCTGGAAACACCATATATTTT.

The chain couples TRBV19 to TRBJ2-1; 11 bases agree with TRBD2. V lost 2 bases to trimming and J lost 0 bases; unmatched junction nucleotides: 9. CDR1 is LNHDA and CDR2 is SQIVND in the germline V gene (reference sequence). This CDR3 is built from 19 residues. CDR3 DNA: TGTGCCAGTAGTATATCGACTAGCGGGATAGGGAGCTCCTACAATGAGCAGTTCTTC. It is translated as CASSISTSGIGSSYNEQFF.